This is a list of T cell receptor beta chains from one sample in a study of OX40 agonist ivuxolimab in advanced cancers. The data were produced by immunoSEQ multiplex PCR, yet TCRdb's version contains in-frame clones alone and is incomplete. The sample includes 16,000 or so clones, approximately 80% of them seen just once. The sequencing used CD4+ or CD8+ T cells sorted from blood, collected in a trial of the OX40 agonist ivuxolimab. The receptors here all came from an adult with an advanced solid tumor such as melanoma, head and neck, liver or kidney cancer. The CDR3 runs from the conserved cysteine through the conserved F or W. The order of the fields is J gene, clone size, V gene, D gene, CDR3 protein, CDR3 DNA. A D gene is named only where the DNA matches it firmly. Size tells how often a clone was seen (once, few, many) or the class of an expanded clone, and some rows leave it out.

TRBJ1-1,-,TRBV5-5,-,CASSFWGQEAFF,TGTGCCAGCAGCTTTTGGGGCCAAGAAGCTTTCTTT
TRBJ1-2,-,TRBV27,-,CASRTGPIGYTF,TGTGCCAGCAGAACCGGCCCCATCGGTTACACCTTC
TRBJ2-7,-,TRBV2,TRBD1,CASFGTAAYEQYF,TGTGCCAGCTTCGGGACAGCGGCCTACGAGCAGTACTTC
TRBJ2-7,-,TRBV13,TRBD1,CASSPRTGDLSSYEQYF,TGTGCCAGCAGCCCCCGGACAGGGGACTTAAGCTCCTACGAGCAGTACTTC
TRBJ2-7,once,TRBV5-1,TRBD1,CASSQGQGVREQYF,TGCGCCAGCAGCCAGGGACAGGGGGTACGCGAGCAGTACTTC
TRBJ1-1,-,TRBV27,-,CASSLRHDAEAFF,TGTGCCAGCAGTTTACGTCACGACGCTGAAGCTTTCTTT
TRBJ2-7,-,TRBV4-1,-,CASSQGDFSYEQYF,TGCGCCAGCAGCCAAGGGGACTTCTCCTACGAGCAGTACTTC
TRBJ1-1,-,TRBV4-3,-,CASSQDSYTEAFF,TGCGCCAGCAGCCAAGACAGCTACACTGAAGCTTTCTTT
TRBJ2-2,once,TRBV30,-,CARERGGRRTGELFF,TGTGCCCGGGAGAGGGGAGGTCGTCGGACCGGGGAGCTGTTTTTT
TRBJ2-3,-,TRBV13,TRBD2,CASSLEGSGGAYGTDTQYF,TGTGCCAGCAGCTTAGAAGGTAGCGGGGGGGCCTACGGTACAGATACGCAGTATTTT